This T cell receptor beta chain was found in a study of blood T cell repertoires in COVID-19. Overall study: Samples came from the United States, Italy and Spain, spanning acute and convalescent COVID-19. T cells, B-cell-depleted T cells, or PBMCs supplied cDNA or gDNA.

Trimming stripped 9 bases from V and 6 bases from J, with 19 bases between. The germline CDR1 and CDR2 sequences are SNHLY and FYNNEI. This CDR3 spans 14 amino acids. Seattle-derived patients entered the study during active infection and were followed longitudinally. Under the authors' procedure: Estimation of nucleated cell counts relied on the amplification of reference gene primers. Data came from immunoSEQ multiplex PCR; TCRdb stores just in-frame clones and leaves some out. Clone size and the V and J calls come from that table; the DNA yielded D and trimming. The sample carries about 480,000 clones, approximately 92% recorded once. This clone occurred once.

The specimen sequenced was peripheral blood. The chain uses TRBV2 and TRBJ2-3; D perhaps matches TRBD2 (5 bases). The TCR comes from a man between 18 and 29 years old with COVID-19, enrolled during active disease. The CDR3, as DNA: TGTGCCAGAGGGATGCGGGTTTATACGGATACGCAGTATTTT. Translation: CARGMRVYTDTQYF.